These 25 T cell receptor beta chains originate from one sample sequenced in a study of regulatory T cells in long-lasting Graves disease. The TCR beta library used iRepertoire HTBI primers with Arm-PCR amplification of CDR3. TCRdb re-analysed the multiplex PCR reads in MiXCR, keeping a single row per CDR3 protein. This table has under 300,000 distinct CDR3 sequences, 15% to 20% appearing once. As for time point: newly diagnosed GD, antithyroid drugs for less than 3 months. Making the TCR library involved RNA that had been extracted from PBMCs. These data were likewise used in another study, on T cells in Graves' hyperthyroidism and ophthalmopathy.

Sample: peripheral blood mononuclear cells (PBMCs), taken at new diagnosis, from a patient treated with antithyroid drugs. The receptors here all came from a woman aged 30 to 39 with Graves disease.

Points on this clonotype: Given a far larger clone just one base away, this is likely a sequencing read error. Here the CDR3 omits its conserved ending phenylalanine or tryptophan, so a read error is the likely source. The gene calls are TRBV13 and TRBJ1-2, with D unclear. Looked up from germline, CDR1 is PRHDT and CDR2 is FYEKMQ (reference sequence). This CDR3 has 14 amino acids. CDR3 loop: CASNPLGGDYGYTI. Written as DNA, the CDR3 is TGCGCCAGCAATCCTCTCGGCGGAGACTATGGCTACACCATC.

As for this clonotype: One base separates it from a far larger clone, so it is likely a read error. The chain carries TRBV29-1 and TRBJ2-7; 10 bases fit TRBD2. The ends lost 4 bases at V and 7 bases at J; junction bases unmatched: 7. Germline V gives CDR1 SQVTM, CDR2 ANQGSEA. The CDR3 is 13 residues long. The CDR3: CSVGGTSDNEQYF. The CDR3 nucleotides read TGCAGCGTTGGGGGGACTAGCGACAATGAGCAGTACTTC.

There are many counts of this clonotype. The rearrangement joins TRBV6-1 to TRBJ1-2; D uncertain. Trimming took off 6 bases at V and 0 bases at J, with 5 bases between the two ends. The CDR3 runs to 12 residues. Germline-derived CDR1 and CDR2 are MNHNS and SASEGT. CDR3 protein: CASRRANYGYTF. The CDR3 bases are TGTGCCAGCAGACGGGCTAACTATGGCTACACCTTC.

This clonotype was detected ten times or more. The chain has TRBV5-1 and TRBJ1-2; possibly TRBD1 for D (5 bases). The CDR3 extends over 13 amino acids. V shed 0 bases and J shed 4 bases, with 7 bases lying between them. Germline CDR1 is SGHRS and CDR2 is YFSETQ. CDR3 amino acids: CASSLAGLYGYTF. DNA for the CDR3: TGCGCCAGCAGCTTGGCGGGACTCTATGGCTACACCTTC.

A remark on this clonotype: One base away lies a much larger clone, so this may be a sequencing read error. The chain recombines TRBV5-1 with TRBJ2-1; D tentatively fits TRBD1 or TRBD2 (5 bases each). Germline V gene data show CDR1 as SGHRS and CDR2 as YFSETQ. The CDR3 covers 17 residues. The CDR3 region is CASSVEAGASGYNEHFF. In nucleotides, the CDR3 is TGTGCCAGCAGCGTAGAGGCCGGGGCGTCGGGCTACAATGAGCATTTCTTC.

The sample holds a few counts of this clonotype. The rearrangement links TRBV20-1 to TRBJ1-2; 9 bases fit TRBD1. The CDR3 sequence is 13 residues long. CDR1 is DFQATT and CDR2 is SNEGSKA in the germline V gene (reference sequence). The J segment lost 5 bases and the V segment lost 3 bases, leaving 4 bases of the junction unmatched. CDR3 bases: TGCAGTGCTAGGGGGGACAGGGTTTATGGCTACACCTTC. Protein product: CSARGDRVYGYTF.

This clonotype occurred many times. This sequence joins TRBV11-2 and TRBJ2-6, with D unclear. The V end was cut by 7 bases, the J end by 4 bases, with 14 bases between. Per the germline V gene, CDR1 is SGHAT and CDR2 is FQNNGV. The CDR3 is 15 amino acids. The CDR3 bases are TGTGCCAGCAATCCTCGAGAAACCGGGGCCAACGTCCTGACTTTC. Protein: CASNPRETGANVLTF.

Turning to this clonotype: A much larger clone sits a single nucleotide away, making a read error possible. The chain links TRBV3-1 to TRBJ2-5; D is undetermined. Germline assignment: CDR1 LGHDT and CDR2 YNNKEL (reference sequence). The CDR3 loop spans 15 amino acids. This CDR3 reads CGSSPKIRDQETQYF. For the CDR3, the DNA is TGTGGCAGCAGCCCTAAAATCCGGGACCAAGAGACCCAGTACTTC.

This clonotype was seen ten or more times. A much larger clonotype is one base distant, so this may be a read error. The CDR3 reads CASSRTGGNGYTF. The CDR3, as DNA: TGTGCCAGCAGCCGGACAGGGGGCAATGGCTACACCTTC. The chain carries TRBV3-1 and TRBJ1-2; 11 bases are a match to TRBD1. CDR3 length equals 13 residues. The germline V gene encodes CDR1 LGHDT and CDR2 YNNKEL (reference sequence). V gave up 4 bases and J gave up 6 bases; unmatched junction bases: 1.

In its sample, this clonotype was seen many times. The rearrangement links TRBV20-1 to TRBJ2-7, with TRBD1 matching 9 bases. Trimming at V came to 6 bases and at J to 6 bases, leaving 12 bases not matched to a gene. CDR1 and CDR2 (germline): DFQATT, SNEGSKA (reference sequence). The CDR3 length is 14 residues. In nucleotides, the CDR3 is TGCAGTGCCACTCCCGGGACAGGGTTCGGCGAGCAGTACTTC. Translating it yields CSATPGTGFGEQYF.

Turning to this clonotype: Given a far larger clone just one base away, this is likely a sequencing read error. The chain links TRBV7-3 to TRBJ2-1, with 12 bases aligning to TRBD2. The V gene's germline CDR1 is SGHTA and CDR2 FQGTGA. The length of the CDR3 is 16 residues. CDR3 residues: CASRRTSGIPYNGQFF. For the CDR3, the DNA is TGTGCCAGCAGACGGACTAGCGGGATCCCCTACAATGGGCAGTTCTTC.

Only a few counts were recorded for this clonotype. The chain is built from TRBV5-4 and TRBJ2-7, with D tentatively TRBD1 or TRBD2 (5 bases each). This CDR3 has 14 residues. CDR1 and CDR2 from the germline V gene are SGHNT and YYREEE (reference sequence). V was pared by 3 bases and J by 3 bases, with 13 bases between. In DNA form, the CDR3 reads TGTGCCAGCAGCTCCGCAGCAGGGAGCTACGAGCAGTACTTC. Protein: CASSSAAGSYEQYF.

This clonotype was seen a handful of times. The CDR3 here is CSARGTGTLSTDTQYF. As DNA, the CDR3 is TGCAGTGCTAGAGGGACCGGGACACTGAGCACAGATACGCAGTATTTT. The V gene is TRBV20-1, the J gene TRBJ2-3, with a possible D match to TRBD1 (6 bases). Trimming left V 1 base short and J 0 bases short, with 14 bases between. The CDR3 loop spans 16 amino acids. CDR1 and CDR2 (germline): DFQATT, SNEGSKA (reference sequence).

The gene calls are TRBV19 and TRBJ2-1; no clear D. Germline V gene lookup returns CDR1 LNHDA and CDR2 SQIVND (reference sequence). V was shortened by 2 bases and J by 9 bases, with 11 bases between the two germline ends. The CDR3 totals 13 residues. The CDR3 protein is CASSIFGPGEQFF. In nucleotides, the CDR3 is TGTGCCAGTAGTATATTTGGTCCTGGTGAGCAGTTCTTC.

This chain joins TRBV20-1 and TRBJ2-7, with D possibly TRBD2 on 5 matching bases. This CDR3 spans 16 amino acids. CDR1 is DFQATT, CDR2 SNEGSKA, per germline (reference sequence). V shed 0 bases and J shed 0 bases, with 15 bases lying between them. DNA for the CDR3: TGCAGTGCTAGAGACCCCTCTTCGGGGAGCTCCTACGAGCAGTACTTC. Its protein product is CSARDPSSGSSYEQYF.

This chain uses TRBV9 with TRBJ2-3; TRBD2 agrees at 8 bases. Germline loops: CDR1 SGDLS, CDR2 YYNGEE. Trimming removed 3 bases from V and 2 bases from J; junction bases left unmatched: 5. CDR3 length equals 15 residues. CDR3 sequence: CASSAGGGTTDTQYF. The CDR3 DNA reads as TGTGCCAGCAGCGCTGGCGGGGGGACCACAGATACGCAGTATTTT.

This clonotype came up many times. The genes are TRBV7-3 and TRBJ2-7; 12 nucleotides match TRBD2. The CDR3 covers 15 residues. The ends lost 4 bases at V and 4 bases at J; junction bases unmatched: 5. Germline CDR1 SGHTA, CDR2 FQGTGA. The CDR3 bases are TGTGCCAGCAGCTCCGCTAGCGGGGGGGCGTACGAGCAGTACTTC. Translating gives CASSSASGGAYEQYF.

This clonotype has only a few counts. Its ends do not fully match the called genes, so a read error is possible. The CDR3 here is CANSPAVANEKLFF. The CDR3 DNA reads TGTGCCAACAGCCCTGCGGTCGCTAATGAAAAACTGTTTTTT. The chain carries TRBV7-9 and TRBJ1-4; D call uncertain. The CDR3 loop spans 14 amino acids. CDR1 is SEHNR, CDR2 FQNEAQ, per germline (reference sequence). Drawing the rest from reference TRBV7-9 and TRBJ1-4, the complete variable domain is DTGVSQNPRHKITKRGQNVTFRCDPISEHNRLYWYRQTLGQGPEFLTYFQNEAQLEKSRLLSDRFSAERPKGSFSTLEIQRTEQGDSAMYLCANSPAVANEKLFFGSGTQLSVL.

This clonotype has a count of ten or more. This chain joins TRBV5-5 and TRBJ1-1; 8 bases match TRBD1. The germline gives CDR1 SGHKS, CDR2 YYEKEE (reference sequence). The V segment lost 3 bases and the J segment 11 bases; nucleotides outside the gene matches: 3. The CDR3 runs 11 residues. This chain's CDR3 is CASSSQGGAFF. The CDR3 DNA reads as TGTGCCAGCAGCTCACAGGGGGGGGCTTTCTTT.

This clonotype showed up many times. This rearrangement joins TRBV7-9 to TRBJ1-1; possible D gene TRBD1, 6 bases. The V end was cut by 5 bases, the J end by 1 base, with 8 bases between. The CDR3 contains 13 residues. CDR1 is SEHNR and CDR2 is FQNEAQ in the germline V gene (reference sequence). The DNA of the CDR3 is TGTGCCAGCAGCGCGGACAGGAACACTGAAGCTTTCTTT. It translates to CASSADRNTEAFF.

At least ten counts were recorded for this clonotype. This chain uses TRBV7-9 with TRBJ1-3; the D is unclear. Trimming cost V 5 bases and J 0 bases, with 20 bases left between them. The CDR3 extends over 18 amino acids. The germline CDR1 and CDR2 sequences are SEHNR and FQNEAQ (reference sequence). Written as DNA, the CDR3 is TGTGCCAGCAGCCGCCCAACCAACGACTACATCTCTGGAAACACCATATATTTT. This encodes CASSRPTNDYISGNTIYF.

This clonotype was seen many times. V gene TRBV7-6 combines with J gene TRBJ2-7, with D perhaps TRBD1 (6 bases). The CDR3 length is 17 residues. With 3 bases removed from V and 4 bases from J, the gap between germline ends came to 22 bases. Germline-derived CDR1 and CDR2 are SGHVS and FNYEAQ. The CDR3 spells CASSFRPPRDTPYEQYF. For the CDR3, the DNA is TGTGCCAGCAGCTTTAGACCTCCTCGGGACACCCCTTACGAGCAGTACTTC.

This clonotype occurred a few times. The DNA of the CDR3 is TGTGCCAGTAGTAAGGGACTGAATCAGAGGAAATTTTCCTACGAGCAGTACTTC. Its translation is CASSKGLNQRKFSYEQYF. This chain links TRBV19 with TRBJ2-7, with D perhaps TRBD2 (6 bases). CDR1 and CDR2 (germline): LNHDA, SQIVND (reference sequence). Between the trimmed V and J ends, which lost 4 bases and 1 base, there was a span of 23 bases. The CDR3 loop spans 18 amino acids.

This clonotype was detected only a few times. A far larger clone is off by one base, so a read error is likely. The rearrangement uses TRBV11-3 and TRBJ2-3; D is unclear. The CDR3 runs 15 residues. Germline V gene sequence: CDR1 SGHNT, CDR2 YENEEA. CDR3 protein: CVSSLREVGVDTQYF. Written as DNA, the CDR3 is TGTGTCAGCAGCTTAAGAGAAGTTGGAGTAGATACGCAGTATTTT.

This clonotype was recorded at least ten times. The chain carries TRBV27 and TRBJ1-2; D perhaps matches TRBD1 (6 bases). This CDR3 region has 13 residues. CDR1 and CDR2 from the germline V gene are MNHEY and SMNVEV (reference sequence). The V end was cut by 3 bases, the J end by 8 bases, with 13 bases between. For the CDR3, the DNA is TGTGCCAGCAGTTTCGATCCGGGACAAGGCTACACCTTC. It translates to CASSFDPGQGYTF.